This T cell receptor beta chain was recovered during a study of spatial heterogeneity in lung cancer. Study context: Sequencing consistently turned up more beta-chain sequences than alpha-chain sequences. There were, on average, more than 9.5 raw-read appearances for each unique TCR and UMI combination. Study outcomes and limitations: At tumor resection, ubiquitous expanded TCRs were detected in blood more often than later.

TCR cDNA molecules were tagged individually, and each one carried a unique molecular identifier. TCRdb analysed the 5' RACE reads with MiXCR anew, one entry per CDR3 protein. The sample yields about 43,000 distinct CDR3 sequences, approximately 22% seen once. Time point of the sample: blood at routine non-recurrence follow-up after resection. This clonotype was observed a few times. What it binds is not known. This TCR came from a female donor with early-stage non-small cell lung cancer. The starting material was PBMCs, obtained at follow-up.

DNA for the CDR3: TGCAGTGCTATGAAGGACACAGATACGCAGTATTTT. It translates to CSAMKDTDTQYF. The genes are TRBV20-1 and TRBJ2-3; no reliable D call. Per germline, CDR1 DFQATT and CDR2 SNEGSKA (reference sequence). Trimming took off 4 bases at V and 2 bases at J, with 7 bases between the two ends. The CDR3 runs to 12 residues.